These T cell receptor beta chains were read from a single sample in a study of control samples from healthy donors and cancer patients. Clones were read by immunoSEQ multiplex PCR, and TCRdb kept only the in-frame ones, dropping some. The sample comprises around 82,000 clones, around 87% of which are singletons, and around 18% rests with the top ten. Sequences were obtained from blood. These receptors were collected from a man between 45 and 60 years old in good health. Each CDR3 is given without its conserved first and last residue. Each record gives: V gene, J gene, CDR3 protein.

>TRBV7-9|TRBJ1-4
ASSFGQGGGEKLF
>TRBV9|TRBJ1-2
ASSGRGQIYGYT
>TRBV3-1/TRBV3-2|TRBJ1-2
ASSQEVGTGRSGDGYT
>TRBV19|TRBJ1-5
ASSIPAYSNQPQH
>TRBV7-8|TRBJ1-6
ASSLDSYSYNSPLH
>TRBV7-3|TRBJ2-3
ASSFKGADTQY
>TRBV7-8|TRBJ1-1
ASSLRAGADTEAF
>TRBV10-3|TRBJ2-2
AIRHVQGGGELF
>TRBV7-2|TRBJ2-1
ASSRYSGTRYPEQF
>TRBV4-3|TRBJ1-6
ASSQDPLTSYNSPLH
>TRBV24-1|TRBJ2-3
ATSDLTEDTQY
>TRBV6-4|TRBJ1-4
ASSDSRGANEKLF
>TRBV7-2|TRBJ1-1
ASSLGLTSLEAF
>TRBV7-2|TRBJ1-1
ASSWGTGVRNTEAF
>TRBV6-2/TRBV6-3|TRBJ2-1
ASSSLGKGYNEQF
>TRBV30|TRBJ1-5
AWSNTFSNQPQH
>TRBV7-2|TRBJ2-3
ASSLEPAGTDTQY
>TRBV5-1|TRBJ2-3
ASSPGQGAGTDTQY
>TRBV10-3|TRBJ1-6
AISEAVESLH
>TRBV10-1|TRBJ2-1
ASSERSSGYNEQF